This T cell receptor beta chain came from a study of T cell responses to AZD1222 COVID-19 vaccine. Comment on this clone: Antigen unknown.

Sequenced by immunoSEQ multiplex PCR; TCRdb stores in-frame clones only, minus some. The sample lists approximately 150,000 clones, roughly 93% occurring once. Combined were second doses at about 4 or about 12 weeks. The study's findings and limits: Females outnumbered males among donors, who were mostly white British; clonal diversity was possibly underestimated.

Trimming stripped 0 bases from V and 4 bases from J, with 12 bases between. The germline V gene encodes CDR1 LGHDT and CDR2 YNNKEL (reference sequence). This CDR3 has 15 residues. The chain couples TRBV3-1 (or the pseudogene TRBV3-2) to TRBJ1-2; no firm D call. The receptor was isolated from an adult who received the AZD1222 COVID-19 vaccine. This sample comprised peripheral blood, obtained 28 days after the second AZD1222 dose. CDR3 amino acids: CASSQDEDAFYGYTF. The CDR3 DNA is TGTGCCAGCAGCCAAGATGAGGACGCATTCTATGGCTACACCTTC.